The sequence of this T cell receptor (beta chain) was determined in a study of post-analysis software for immune sequencing data. This clonotype was picked up a small number of times. Its specificity is unknown. The junction differs from germline at one of its ends, possibly a read error. Germline values: CDR1 MNHEY, CDR2 SVGAGI. The CDR3 runs to 17 residues. The TCR beta cDNA libraries carried unique molecular identifiers. MiXCR, run by TCRdb on the PCR reads, gives a single entry per CDR3 protein. This table holds some 240,000 distinct CDR3 sequences, 35% to 40% found once. Overall study findings and caveats: In patients, TRBV5-6, TRBV5-1 and TRBV20-1 belonged to five TRBV segments found more frequently than in controls.

The chain recombines TRBV6-5 with TRBJ2-6; TRBD1 matches at 7 bases. The sequence was collected from a girl aged 5 to 17 with multiple sclerosis. Sequencing was performed on blood. The CDR3 spells CVSSYSRGGPGANVLTF. The CDR3 region has the DNA TGTGTCAGCAGTTACTCGAGAGGGGGCCCTGGGGCCAACGTCCTGACTTTC.